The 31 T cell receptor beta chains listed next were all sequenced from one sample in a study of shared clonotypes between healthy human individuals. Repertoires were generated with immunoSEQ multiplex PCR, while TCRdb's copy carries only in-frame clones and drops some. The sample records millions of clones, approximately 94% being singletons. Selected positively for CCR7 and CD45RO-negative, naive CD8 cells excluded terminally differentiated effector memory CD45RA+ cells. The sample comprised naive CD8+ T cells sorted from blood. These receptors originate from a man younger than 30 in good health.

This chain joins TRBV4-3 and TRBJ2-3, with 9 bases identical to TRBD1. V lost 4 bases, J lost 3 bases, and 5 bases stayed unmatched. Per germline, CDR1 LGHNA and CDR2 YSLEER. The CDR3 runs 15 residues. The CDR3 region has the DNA TGCGCCAGCAGCCTCCTGACAGGGGGTACAGATACGCAGTATTTT. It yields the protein CASSLLTGGTDTQYF.

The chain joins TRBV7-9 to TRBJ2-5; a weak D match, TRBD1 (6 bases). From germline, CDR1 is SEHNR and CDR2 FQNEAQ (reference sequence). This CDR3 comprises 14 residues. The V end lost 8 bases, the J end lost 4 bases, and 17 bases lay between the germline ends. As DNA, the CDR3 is TGTGCCAGCCGAAGCTCCGGGACACGAGAGACCCAGTACTTC. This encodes CASRSSGTRETQYF.

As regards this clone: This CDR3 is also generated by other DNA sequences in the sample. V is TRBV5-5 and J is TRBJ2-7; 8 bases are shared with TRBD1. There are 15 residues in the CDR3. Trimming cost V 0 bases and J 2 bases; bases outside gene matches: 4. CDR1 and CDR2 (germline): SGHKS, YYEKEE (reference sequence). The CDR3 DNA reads TGTGCCAGCAGCTTGGGACAGGGGAAGACCTACGAGCAGTACTTC. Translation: CASSLGQGKTYEQYF.

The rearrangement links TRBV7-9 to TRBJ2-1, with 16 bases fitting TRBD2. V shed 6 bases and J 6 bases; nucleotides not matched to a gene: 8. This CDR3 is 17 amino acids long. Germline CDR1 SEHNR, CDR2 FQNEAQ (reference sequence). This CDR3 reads CASRSGTSGGAINEQFF. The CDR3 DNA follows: TGTGCCAGCAGGTCCGGGACTAGCGGGGGGGCCATCAATGAGCAGTTCTTC.

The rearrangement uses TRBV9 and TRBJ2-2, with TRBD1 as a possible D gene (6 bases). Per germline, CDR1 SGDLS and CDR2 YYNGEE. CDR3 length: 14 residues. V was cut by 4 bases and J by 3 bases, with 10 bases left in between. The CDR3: CASSTTGYTGELFF. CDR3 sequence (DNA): TGTGCCAGCAGCACTACAGGGTACACCGGGGAGCTGTTTTTT.

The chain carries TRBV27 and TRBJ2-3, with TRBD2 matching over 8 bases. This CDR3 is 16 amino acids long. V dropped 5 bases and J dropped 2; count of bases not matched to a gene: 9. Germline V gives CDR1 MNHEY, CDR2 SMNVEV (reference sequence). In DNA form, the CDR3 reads TGTGCCAGCAGTCGGATAGCGGGGCCAATCACAGATACGCAGTATTTT. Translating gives CASSRIAGPITDTQYF.

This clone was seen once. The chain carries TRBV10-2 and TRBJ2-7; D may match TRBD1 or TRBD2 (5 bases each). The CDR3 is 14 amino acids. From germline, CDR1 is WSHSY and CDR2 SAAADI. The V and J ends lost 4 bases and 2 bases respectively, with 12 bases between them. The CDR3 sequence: CASSAYGTAYEQYF. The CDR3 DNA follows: TGCGCCAGCAGTGCGTACGGGACGGCCTACGAGCAGTACTTC.

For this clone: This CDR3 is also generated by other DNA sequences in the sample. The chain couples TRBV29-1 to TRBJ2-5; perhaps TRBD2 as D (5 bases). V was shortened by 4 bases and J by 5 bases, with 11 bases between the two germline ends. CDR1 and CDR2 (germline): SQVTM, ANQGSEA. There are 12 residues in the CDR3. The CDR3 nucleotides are TGCAGCGTTGGATTGGGCGGGGAGACCCAGTACTTC. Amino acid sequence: CSVGLGGETQYF.

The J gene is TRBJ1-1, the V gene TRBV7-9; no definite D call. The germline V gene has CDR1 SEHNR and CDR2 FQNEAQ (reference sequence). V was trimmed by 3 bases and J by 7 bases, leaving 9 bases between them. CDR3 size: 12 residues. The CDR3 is CASSFGSLEAFF. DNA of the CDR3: TGTGCCAGCAGCTTTGGGTCACTTGAAGCTTTCTTT.

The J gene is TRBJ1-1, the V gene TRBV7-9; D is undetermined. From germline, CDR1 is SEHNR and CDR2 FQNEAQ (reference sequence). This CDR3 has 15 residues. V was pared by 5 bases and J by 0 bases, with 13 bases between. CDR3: CASSPGRNLNTEAFF. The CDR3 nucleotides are TGTGCCAGCAGCCCTGGACGGAACCTGAACACTGAAGCTTTCTTT.

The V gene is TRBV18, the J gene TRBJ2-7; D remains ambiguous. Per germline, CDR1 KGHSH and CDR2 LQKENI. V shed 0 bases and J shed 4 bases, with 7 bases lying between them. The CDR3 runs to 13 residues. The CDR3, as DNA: TGTGCCAGCTCACCACCGACGGAATACGAGCAGTACTTC. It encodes CASSPPTEYEQYF.

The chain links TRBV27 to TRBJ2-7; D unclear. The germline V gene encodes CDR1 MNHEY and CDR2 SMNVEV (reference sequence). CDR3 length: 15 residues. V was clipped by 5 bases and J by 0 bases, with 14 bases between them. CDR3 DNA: TGTGCCAGCAGTCCAATAGCCAGGAGCTCCTACGAGCAGTACTTC. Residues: CASSPIARSSYEQYF.

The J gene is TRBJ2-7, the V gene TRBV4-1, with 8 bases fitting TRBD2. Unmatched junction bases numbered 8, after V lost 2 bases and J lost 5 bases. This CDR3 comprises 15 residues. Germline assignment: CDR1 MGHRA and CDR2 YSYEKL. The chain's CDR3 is CASSQREERENEQYF. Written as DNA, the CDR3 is TGCGCCAGCAGCCAACGGGAAGAGCGGGAGAACGAGCAGTACTTC.

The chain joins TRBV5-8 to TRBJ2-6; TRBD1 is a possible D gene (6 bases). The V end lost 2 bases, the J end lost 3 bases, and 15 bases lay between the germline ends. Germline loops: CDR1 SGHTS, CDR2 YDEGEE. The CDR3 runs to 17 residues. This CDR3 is CASSFGQIALGANVLTF. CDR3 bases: TGTGCCAGCAGCTTCGGACAGATCGCCCTTGGGGCCAACGTCCTGACTTTC.

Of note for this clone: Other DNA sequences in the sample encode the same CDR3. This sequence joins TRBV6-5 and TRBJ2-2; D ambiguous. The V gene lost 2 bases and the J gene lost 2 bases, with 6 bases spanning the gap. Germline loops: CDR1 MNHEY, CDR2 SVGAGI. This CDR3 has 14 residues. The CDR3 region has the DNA TGTGCCAGCAGTTACACAGCTAACACCGGGGAGCTGTTTTTT. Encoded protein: CASSYTANTGELFF.

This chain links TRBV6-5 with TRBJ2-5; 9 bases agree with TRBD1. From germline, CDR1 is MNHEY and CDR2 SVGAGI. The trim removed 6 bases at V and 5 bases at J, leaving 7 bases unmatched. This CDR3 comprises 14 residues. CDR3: CASSTGQGVETQYF. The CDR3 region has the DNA TGTGCCAGCAGCACGGGACAGGGTGTCGAGACCCAGTACTTC.

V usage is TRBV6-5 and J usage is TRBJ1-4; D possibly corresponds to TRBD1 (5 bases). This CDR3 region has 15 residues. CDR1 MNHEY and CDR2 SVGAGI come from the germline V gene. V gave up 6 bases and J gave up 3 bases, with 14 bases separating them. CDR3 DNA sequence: TGTGCCAGCAGCTTTCCGACAGACCCTAATGAAAAACTGTTTTTT. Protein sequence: CASSFPTDPNEKLFF.

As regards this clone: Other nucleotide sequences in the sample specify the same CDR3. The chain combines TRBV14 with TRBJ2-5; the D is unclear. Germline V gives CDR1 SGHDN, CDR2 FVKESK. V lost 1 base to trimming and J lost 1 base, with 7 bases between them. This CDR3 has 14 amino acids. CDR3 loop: CASSQGDGQETQYF. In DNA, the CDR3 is TGTGCCAGCAGCCAAGGAGACGGCCAAGAGACCCAGTACTTC.

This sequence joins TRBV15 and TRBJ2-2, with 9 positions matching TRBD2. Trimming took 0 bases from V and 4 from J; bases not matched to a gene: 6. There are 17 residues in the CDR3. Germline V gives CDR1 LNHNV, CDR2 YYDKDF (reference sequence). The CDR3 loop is CATSRDGLAGSTGELFF. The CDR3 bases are TGTGCCACCAGCAGAGATGGGCTAGCGGGGAGCACCGGGGAGCTGTTTTTT.

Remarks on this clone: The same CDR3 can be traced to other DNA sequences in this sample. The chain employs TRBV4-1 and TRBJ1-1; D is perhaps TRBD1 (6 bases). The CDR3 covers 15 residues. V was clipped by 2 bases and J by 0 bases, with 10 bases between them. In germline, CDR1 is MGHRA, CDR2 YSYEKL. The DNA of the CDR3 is TGCGCCAGCAGCCAAAGCGGACAGTTGAACACTGAAGCTTTCTTT. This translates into CASSQSGQLNTEAFF.

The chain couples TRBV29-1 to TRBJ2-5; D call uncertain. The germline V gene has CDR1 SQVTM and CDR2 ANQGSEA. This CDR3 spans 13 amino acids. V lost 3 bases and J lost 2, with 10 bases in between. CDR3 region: CSVDGPLQETQYF. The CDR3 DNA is TGCAGCGTTGATGGGCCGCTACAAGAGACCCAGTACTTC.

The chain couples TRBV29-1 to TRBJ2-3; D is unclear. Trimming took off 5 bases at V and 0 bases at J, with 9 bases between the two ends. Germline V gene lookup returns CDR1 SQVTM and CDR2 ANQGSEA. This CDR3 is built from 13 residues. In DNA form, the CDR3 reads TGCAGCGTTCCCGGACGGAGCACAGATACGCAGTATTTT. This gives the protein CSVPGRSTDTQYF.

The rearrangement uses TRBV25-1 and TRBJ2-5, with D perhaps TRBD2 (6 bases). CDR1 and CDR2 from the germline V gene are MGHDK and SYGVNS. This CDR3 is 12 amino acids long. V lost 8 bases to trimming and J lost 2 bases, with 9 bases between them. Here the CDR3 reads CASEGLQETQYF. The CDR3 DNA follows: TGTGCCAGCGAGGGACTTCAAGAGACCCAGTACTTC.

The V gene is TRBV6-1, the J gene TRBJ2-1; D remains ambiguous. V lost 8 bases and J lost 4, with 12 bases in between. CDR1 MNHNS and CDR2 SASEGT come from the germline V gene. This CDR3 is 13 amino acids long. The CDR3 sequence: CASGLRWYNEQFF. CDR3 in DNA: TGTGCCAGCGGGCTTAGGTGGTACAATGAGCAGTTCTTC.

The CDR3 DNA sequence: TGTGCCAGCAGTGGACAGGGAATTCTCTACGAGCAGTACTTC. Its translation is CASSGQGILYEQYF. The V call is TRBV2, the J call TRBJ2-7; 7 nucleotides align to TRBD1. The CDR3 is 14 residues long. The germline gives CDR1 SNHLY, CDR2 FYNNEI. J was trimmed by 3 bases and V by 4 bases; bases with no gene match: 6.

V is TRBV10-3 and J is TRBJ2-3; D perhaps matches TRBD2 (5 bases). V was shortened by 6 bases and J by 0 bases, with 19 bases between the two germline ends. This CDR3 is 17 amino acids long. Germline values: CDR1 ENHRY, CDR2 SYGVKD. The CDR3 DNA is TGTGCCATCAGCGCCGCCGTGGCGGGCCCTAGCACAGATACGCAGTATTTT. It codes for CAISAAVAGPSTDTQYF.

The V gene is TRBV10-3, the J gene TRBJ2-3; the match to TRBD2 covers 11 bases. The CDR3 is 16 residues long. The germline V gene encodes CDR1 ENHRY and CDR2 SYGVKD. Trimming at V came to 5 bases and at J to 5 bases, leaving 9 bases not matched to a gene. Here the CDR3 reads CAISHELAGVEDTQYF. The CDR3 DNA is TGTGCCATCAGTCATGAACTAGCGGGAGTGGAAGATACGCAGTATTTT.

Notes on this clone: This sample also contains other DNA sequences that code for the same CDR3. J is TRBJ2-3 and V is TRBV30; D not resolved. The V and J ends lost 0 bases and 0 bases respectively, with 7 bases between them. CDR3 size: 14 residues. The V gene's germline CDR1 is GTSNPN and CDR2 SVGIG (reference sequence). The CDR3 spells CAWSVTSSTDTQYF. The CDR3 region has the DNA TGTGCCTGGAGTGTAACCAGCAGCACAGATACGCAGTATTTT.

CDR3 loop: CASRDRLSYEQYF. As DNA, the CDR3 is TGTGCCAGCAGGGACCGACTCTCCTACGAGCAGTACTTC. This chain uses TRBV2 with TRBJ2-7; D not resolved. CDR1 is SNHLY and CDR2 is FYNNEI in the germline V gene. CDR3 length: 13 amino acids. V dropped 6 bases and J dropped 0 bases, with 9 bases sitting between them.

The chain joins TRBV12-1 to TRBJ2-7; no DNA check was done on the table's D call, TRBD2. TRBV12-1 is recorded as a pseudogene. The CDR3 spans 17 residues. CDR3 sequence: CASSRPTRTSGDYEQYF. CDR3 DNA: TGTGCCAGCAGCCGACCCACCCGGACTAGCGGGGACTACGAGCAGTACTTC.

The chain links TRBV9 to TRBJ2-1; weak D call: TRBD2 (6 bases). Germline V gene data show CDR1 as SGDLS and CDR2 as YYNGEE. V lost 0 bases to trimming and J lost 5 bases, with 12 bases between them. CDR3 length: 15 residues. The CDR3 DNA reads TGTGCCAGCAGCGTAGGTCCGGGAGAGAACAATGAGCAGTTCTTC. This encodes CASSVGPGENNEQFF. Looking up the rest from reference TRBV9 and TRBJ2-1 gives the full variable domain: DSGVTQTPKHLITATGQRVTLRCSPRSGDLSVYWYQQSLDQGLQFLIQYYNGEERAKGNILERFSAQQFPDLHSELNLSSLELGDSALYFCASSVGPGENNEQFFGPGTRLTVL.